A single sample is the source of the 29 T cell receptor beta chains below, sequenced in a study of human thymus T cells. The assay was immunoSEQ multiplex PCR, and TCRdb's table has in-frame clones only and misses some. The sample lists tens of thousands of clones; around 96% were seen once. Thymus was obtained from resections taken during corrective heart surgery. Sequencing used thymus tissue. Receptors originate from a boy in the first two years of life with a congenital heart defect but otherwise immunologically healthy.

The CDR3 bases are TGTGCCACCAGCTTGCATTGGGAAGCGGGAGATCGCTACAATGAGCAGTTCTTC. It is translated as CATSLHWEAGDRYNEQFF. The gene calls are TRBV15 and TRBJ2-1, with TRBD2 matching over 8 bases. The germline gives CDR1 LNHNV, CDR2 YYDKDF (reference sequence). The CDR3 is made up of 18 amino acids. With V trimmed by 5 bases and J by 3 bases, 15 bases remained unmatched.

The chain recombines TRBV28 with TRBJ2-7, with 10 bases fitting TRBD2. CDR3 length: 18 amino acids. Germline V gives CDR1 MDHEN, CDR2 SYDVKM. The V segment lost 1 base and the J segment 3 bases; nucleotides outside the gene matches: 12. CDR3 in DNA: TGTGCCAGCAGTTTATCAAACAGCGGGAGGGGATTGGGCTACGAGCAGTACTTC. Residues: CASSLSNSGRGLGYEQYF.

The gene calls are TRBV4-3 and TRBJ1-2; perhaps TRBD1 as D (5 bases). The CDR3 loop spans 17 amino acids. Looked up from germline, CDR1 is LGHNA and CDR2 is YSLEER. Trimming pared 0 bases from V and 0 bases from J, leaving 14 bases between. This chain's CDR3 is CASSQDRAGRANYGYTF. The CDR3 bases are TGCGCCAGCAGCCAAGATAGAGCGGGCAGGGCTAACTATGGCTACACCTTC.

The chain is built from TRBV29-1 and TRBJ2-3; D is perhaps TRBD1 (5 bases). Between the trimmed V and J ends, which lost 2 bases and 1 base, there was a span of 16 bases. CDR1 SQVTM and CDR2 ANQGSEA come from the germline V gene. The CDR3 spans 16 residues. CDR3 DNA: TGCAGCGTTGAACTAAATTCAGGGTTGGGCACAGATACGCAGTATTTT. As protein: CSVELNSGLGTDTQYF.

This chain uses TRBV5-6 with TRBJ1-1; TRBD1 is a possible D gene (5 bases). The V gene lost 4 bases and the J gene lost 5 bases, with 30 bases spanning the gap. Germline CDR1 reads SGHDT; CDR2 reads YYEEEE. The CDR3 sequence is 19 residues long. The CDR3 region has the DNA TGTGCCAGCAGCGTGGAGGGACCCTGCGAGCCGGAATTTAGGACTGAAGCTTTCTTT. It translates to CASSVEGPCEPEFRTEAFF.

The V and J genes are TRBV12-5 and TRBJ1-2, with TRBD1 identical over 8 bases. The CDR3 runs 15 residues. With 5 bases clipped from V and 6 bases from J, the junction kept 11 bases outside the gene matches. Germline loops: CDR1 LGHNT, CDR2 FRNRAP. CDR3 sequence reads: CASGLGTGPRDGYTF. The CDR3 bases are TGTGCTAGTGGTCTGGGGACAGGCCCCCGGGATGGCTACACCTTC. The variable domain in full, completed from reference TRBV12-5 and TRBJ1-2, reads DARVTQTPRHKVTEMGQEVTMRCQPILGHNTVFWYRQTMMQGLELLAYFRNRAPLDDSGMPKDRFSAEMPDATLATLKIQPSEPRDSAVYFCASGLGTGPRDGYTFGSGTRLTVV.

V and J are TRBV28 and TRBJ1-2; TRBD1 matches 9 bases. Germline loops: CDR1 MDHEN, CDR2 SYDVKM. After removal of 3 bases from V and 3 bases from J, the junction contained 5 bases not matched to a gene. CDR3 length equals 15 residues. The CDR3 loop is CASSFNRGLDYGYTF. DNA of the CDR3: TGTGCCAGCAGTTTCAACAGGGGGCTTGACTATGGCTACACCTTC.

This rearrangement joins TRBV7-2 to TRBJ1-1; 7 nucleotides line up with TRBD1. The V gene end was trimmed by 3 bases and the J gene end by 10 bases; junction bases not matched to a gene: 23. Looked up from germline, CDR1 is SGHTA and CDR2 is FQGNSA. The CDR3 length is 18 residues. The CDR3 here is CASSFSPHLDREKGRAFF. CDR3 bases: TGTGCCAGCAGCTTTTCCCCCCACCTCGACAGGGAAAAAGGGAGAGCTTTCTTT.

This chain joins TRBV2 and TRBJ2-4; TRBD2 agrees at 10 bases. V gave up 0 bases and J gave up 1 base; unmatched junction bases: 15. Germline CDR1 SNHLY, CDR2 FYNNEI. The CDR3 totals 21 residues. DNA of the CDR3: TGTGCCAGCAGTGAAGCTCATGGTAATAGCGGGGGGTGGCGGGCCAAAAACATTCAGTACTTC. Translated, it gives CASSEAHGNSGGWRAKNIQYF.

The chain uses TRBV27 and TRBJ1-5; TRBD1 is a possible D gene (5 bases). Germline CDR1 and CDR2: MNHEY and SMNVEV (reference sequence). Deletions cut 5 bases from V and 7 bases from J, with 18 bases between. The CDR3 totals 15 residues. The CDR3 nucleotides read TGTGCCAGCAGTCTCAACCTAGCTAGGGGACAGCCCCAGCATTTT. Its protein product is CASSLNLARGQPQHF.

This chain links TRBV6-5 with TRBJ1-1, with a tentative D call TRBD1 (5 bases). The CDR3 extends over 12 amino acids. The V gene lost 7 bases and the J gene lost 4 bases, with 10 bases spanning the gap. Germline V CDR1 and CDR2: MNHEY, SVGAGI. CDR3 DNA sequence: TGTGCCAGCAAAGGGGCGTCCACTGAAGCTTTCTTT. The encoded protein is CASKGASTEAFF.

This sequence joins TRBV6-6 and TRBJ2-2; possible D gene TRBD2, 5 bases. CDR3 size: 15 residues. The ends were cut back, 6 bases at V and 3 bases at J, with 14 bases in the middle. The germline CDR1 and CDR2 sequences are MNHNY and SVGAGI (reference sequence). The CDR3 DNA reads as TGTGCCAGCAGCGGACTGACCTTAGACACCGGGGAGCTGTTTTTT. This codes for CASSGLTLDTGELFF.

The V gene is TRBV13, the J gene TRBJ2-3; 7 bases line up with TRBD2. Germline loops: CDR1 PRHDT, CDR2 FYEKMQ (reference sequence). With V trimmed by 3 bases and J by 6 bases, 15 bases remained unmatched. The CDR3 consists of 17 residues. The CDR3 DNA reads as TGTGCCAGCAGCTTCAGCATACTCGCGGGAGTAGTGGATACGCAGTATTTT. Residues: CASSFSILAGVVDTQYF.

The rearrangement links TRBV19 to TRBJ2-7; TRBD2 matches 10 bases. The CDR3 runs 16 residues. Trimming removed 3 bases from V and 3 bases from J; junction bases left unmatched: 8. In germline, CDR1 is LNHDA, CDR2 SQIVND (reference sequence). The CDR3 DNA sequence: TGTGCCAGTAGTATGGAAAGGGCTAGCGGGAGCTACGAGCAGTACTTC. It specifies CASSMERASGSYEQYF.

This clone has a single count. One end of the junction fails to match germline, which may point to a read error. This rearrangement joins TRBV28 to TRBJ2-7, with 14 bases identical to TRBD2. The CDR3 loop spans 15 amino acids. Germline V gene lookup returns CDR1 MDHEN and CDR2 SYDVKM. The CDR3 bases are TGTGCCAGCAGTCCCGGACTAGCGGGAGGCCCCGGGGCCAACTTC. It is translated as CASSPGLAGGPGANF.

The sample holds one count of this clone. The chain recombines TRBV7-8 with TRBJ1-5, with a possible D match to TRBD1 (5 bases). The V gene lost 4 bases and the J gene lost 9 bases, with 19 bases spanning the gap. This CDR3 has 15 residues. From germline, CDR1 is SGHVS and CDR2 FQNEAQ. The CDR3 coding sequence is TGTGCCAGCAGCTGCGGAGAAGGGGCGGGTTGGCCCCAGCATTTT. It yields the protein CASSCGEGAGWPQHF.

The chain carries TRBV11-2 and TRBJ2-3; 9 nucleotides line up with TRBD2. The CDR3 has 14 amino acids. V gave up 5 bases and J gave up 4 bases; unmatched junction bases: 4. Germline values: CDR1 SGHAT, CDR2 FQNNGV. CDR3 loop: CASSPGLASDTQYF. Here the CDR3 DNA reads TGTGCCAGCAGCCCGGGACTAGCCTCAGATACGCAGTATTTT.

The chain is built from TRBV4-2 and TRBJ2-7; 13 bases are shared with TRBD2. The CDR3 runs to 15 residues. The germline V gene has CDR1 LGHNA and CDR2 YNFKEQ. The V segment lost 2 bases and the J segment 3 bases; nucleotides outside the gene matches: 1. The CDR3 nucleotides are TGTGCCAGCAGCCAAAGGACTAGCGGGAGCTACGAGCAGTACTTC. Translated: CASSQRTSGSYEQYF.

The chain links TRBV18 to TRBJ2-7, with a possible D match to TRBD2 (5 bases). V was pared by 5 bases and J by 2 bases, with 7 bases between. The germline V gene has CDR1 KGHSH and CDR2 LQKENI. CDR3 length: 12 amino acids. The chain's CDR3 is CASSTGTYEQYF. In DNA form, the CDR3 reads TGTGCCAGCTCAACCGGGACCTACGAGCAGTACTTC.

In its sample, this clone was seen once. The J gene is TRBJ2-7, the V gene TRBV6-1; D may be TRBD2 (7 bases). The CDR3 is made up of 12 amino acids. Germline CDR1 and CDR2: MNHNS and SASEGT. V lost 11 bases and J lost 2, with 13 bases in between. This CDR3 reads CAGAGATYEQYF. The DNA of the CDR3 is TGTGCCGGCGCGGGGGCTACCTACGAGCAGTACTTC.

This sequence joins TRBV4-2 and TRBJ1-1, with 7 nucleotides matching TRBD1. Germline V lookup: CDR1 LGHNA, CDR2 YNFKEQ. The junction had 17 bases not matched to a gene; V was cut back by 4 bases and J by 3 bases. CDR3 length: 18 amino acids. CDR3 in DNA: TGTGCCAGCAGCCGACAAATGAATAGACAGGGCGTTGACACTGAAGCTTTCTTT. Amino acids: CASSRQMNRQGVDTEAFF.

This sequence joins TRBV19 and TRBJ2-7; 9 nucleotides line up with TRBD2. Germline V lookup: CDR1 LNHDA, CDR2 SQIVND (reference sequence). The J segment lost 8 bases and the V segment lost 3 bases, leaving 11 bases of the junction unmatched. CDR3 length: 15 residues. Here the CDR3 reads CASSINGGRARQQYF. Written as DNA, the CDR3 is TGTGCCAGTAGTATTAACGGCGGGAGGGCCAGACAGCAGTACTTC.

V is TRBV27 and J is TRBJ2-3; the D gene is possibly TRBD2 (7 bases). Germline V CDR1 and CDR2: MNHEY, SMNVEV (reference sequence). This CDR3 contains 17 residues. V was trimmed by 5 bases and J by 3 bases, leaving 21 bases between them. The CDR3 loop is CASSREGKGGWTDTQYF. CDR3 in DNA: TGTGCCAGCAGTCGGGAAGGGAAGGGGGGGTGGACAGATACGCAGTATTTT.

The rearrangement links TRBV5-6 to TRBJ1-5, with a weak D call TRBD1 (5 bases). There are 17 residues in the CDR3. Germline V lookup: CDR1 SGHDT, CDR2 YYEEEE. The V end lost 4 bases, the J end lost 0 bases, and 17 bases lay between the germline ends. CDR3 sequence reads: CASSPSGAVLSNQPQHF. DNA for the CDR3: TGTGCCAGCAGCCCCTCCGGGGCCGTCCTTAGCAATCAGCCCCAGCATTTT. Drawing the rest from reference TRBV5-6 and TRBJ1-5, the complete variable domain is DAGVTQSPTHLIKTRGQQVTLRCSPKSGHDTVSWYQQALGQGPQFIFQYYEEEERQRGNFPDRFSGHQFPNYSSELNVNALLLGDSALYLCASSPSGAVLSNQPQHFGDGTRLSIL.

The chain is built from TRBV5-5 and TRBJ1-2; 8 nucleotides match TRBD1. The CDR3 contains 17 residues. Germline assignment: CDR1 SGHKS and CDR2 YYEKEE (reference sequence). The trim removed 4 bases at V and 0 bases at J, leaving 11 bases unmatched. CDR3 residues: CASSIDPGQASNYGYTF. The CDR3 nucleotides read TGTGCCAGCAGCATCGACCCGGGACAGGCCTCTAACTATGGCTACACCTTC.

The chain uses TRBV9 and TRBJ2-1; unclear D gene. The CDR3 has 13 residues. Trimming took 0 bases from V and 12 from J, leaving 13 bases between them. The V gene's germline CDR1 is SGDLS and CDR2 YYNGEE. For the CDR3, the DNA is TGTGCCAGCAGCGTAGTGCCCCGCCCACCGCAGTTCTTC. Translation: CASSVVPRPPQFF.

The V gene is TRBV10-2, the J gene TRBJ2-3; 9 nucleotides match TRBD2. There are 18 residues in the CDR3. The germline V gene has CDR1 WSHSY and CDR2 SAAADI. V shed 2 bases and J 1 base; nucleotides not matched to a gene: 10. The CDR3 reads CASSERREGGCGTDTQYF. The CDR3 bases are TGCGCCAGCAGTGAGAGGCGGGAGGGCGGTTGTGGCACAGATACGCAGTATTTT.

The rearrangement links TRBV2 to TRBJ1-5; D not certain. V was clipped by 0 bases and J by 1 base, with 10 bases between them. The CDR3 has 16 amino acids. Germline CDR1 is SNHLY and CDR2 is FYNNEI. The CDR3 DNA is TGTGCCAGCAGTGAAGCGCTTCGGTGGAGCAATCAGCCCCAGCATTTT. Protein product: CASSEALRWSNQPQHF.

The genes are TRBV14 and TRBJ2-7; either TRBD1 or TRBD2 may supply D (5 bases each). V lost 0 bases and J 3 bases, leaving 15 bases between the germline ends. The CDR3 runs 16 residues. The germline gives CDR1 SGHDN, CDR2 FVKESK. CDR3 sequence (DNA): TGTGCCAGCAGCCAAGACGAGACAGCGGCTATCTACGAGCAGTACTTC. The encoded protein is CASSQDETAAIYEQYF.